Presented here are 9 T cell receptor beta chains from one specimen sequenced in a study of T cell responses to AZD1222 COVID-19 vaccine. Measured with immunoSEQ multiplex PCR; TCRdb has only the in-frame clones, and not every one. The sample shows roughly 130,000 clones, roughly 92% of them seen only once. The material was peripheral blood, obtained 28 days after the second AZD1222 dose. These receptors were obtained from an adult who received the AZD1222 COVID-19 vaccine.

V is TRBV27 and J is TRBJ1-1, with D possibly TRBD1 on 6 matching bases. This CDR3 is built from 14 residues. Germline V gene lookup returns CDR1 MNHEY and CDR2 SMNVEV (reference sequence). The germline V and J ends were trimmed by 2 bases and 1 base, with 8 bases remaining between them. This CDR3 is CASSLNRANTEAFF. The CDR3 bases are TGTGCCAGCAGTTTAAACAGGGCGAACACTGAAGCTTTCTTT.

V and J are TRBV10-3 and TRBJ1-4; the D is unclear. The CDR3 runs to 14 residues. The V end lost 0 bases, the J end lost 5 bases, and 7 bases lay between the germline ends. Germline V gene data show CDR1 as ENHRY and CDR2 as SYGVKD. DNA of the CDR3: TGTGCCATCAGTGAGTCGGGAGGGAATGAAAAACTGTTTTTT. Protein sequence: CAISESGGNEKLFF.

This chain joins TRBV28 and TRBJ1-4; D gene ambiguous. Trimming removed 0 bases at V and 5 bases at J, with 7 bases between. Germline V lookup: CDR1 MDHEN, CDR2 SYDVKM. CDR3 size: 14 residues. Here the CDR3 reads CASSLWRKNEKLFF. CDR3 sequence (DNA): TGTGCCAGCAGTTTATGGAGGAAAAATGAAAAACTGTTTTTT.

The chain employs TRBV6-2 or TRBV6-3 and TRBJ1-4; D is possibly TRBD1 (6 bases). The ends were cut back, 2 bases at V and 3 bases at J, with 19 bases in the middle. The V gene's germline CDR1 is MNHEY and CDR2 SVGEGT. This CDR3 contains 18 residues. This CDR3 reads CASSYVKGQSFANEKLFF. The CDR3 DNA reads as TGTGCCAGCAGTTACGTGAAGGGACAATCATTTGCTAATGAAAAACTGTTTTTT.

The rearrangement uses TRBV27 and TRBJ2-7; 12 bases are shared with TRBD2. Germline lookup yields CDR1 MNHEY and CDR2 SMNVEV (reference sequence). The J segment lost 6 bases and the V segment lost 2 bases, leaving 11 bases of the junction unmatched. This CDR3 contains 17 residues. The CDR3 loop reads CASSLLTSGRPDREQYF. The CDR3 DNA sequence: TGTGCCAGCAGTTTACTGACTAGCGGGAGACCTGATCGCGAGCAGTACTTC.

The table lists this clone with a count of one. The CDR3 loop reads CASSYSLTGANEKLFF. The CDR3 nucleotides read TGTGCCAGCAGTTACTCGCTTACAGGCGCCAATGAAAAACTGTTTTTT. This chain uses TRBV6-5 with TRBJ1-4; possibly TRBD1 for D (5 bases). The CDR3 spans 16 residues. Germline values: CDR1 MNHEY, CDR2 SVGAGI. Between the trimmed V and J ends, which lost 0 bases and 5 bases, there was a span of 13 bases.

The J gene is TRBJ1-1, the V gene TRBV11-3, with D maybe TRBD1 (6 bases). Germline values: CDR1 SGHNT, CDR2 YENEEA. The ends were cut back, 1 base at V and 11 bases at J, with 11 bases in the middle. The CDR3 extends over 12 amino acids. CDR3 nucleotide sequence: TGTGCCAGCAGCTTAGTCACAGGGTGGGCTTTCTTT. Its translation: CASSLVTGWAFF.

This chain uses TRBV18 with TRBJ1-2; unclear D gene. This CDR3 has 15 residues. Trimming cost V 3 bases and J 4 bases, with 15 bases left between them. Germline V gene data show CDR1 as KGHSH and CDR2 as LQKENI. This chain's CDR3 is CASSPVASSIYGYTF. The CDR3 DNA sequence: TGTGCCAGCTCACCGGTAGCCTCCTCGATCTATGGCTACACCTTC.

The chain combines TRBV7-2 with TRBJ1-4, with 9 bases lining up with TRBD1. Germline V gene data show CDR1 as SGHTA and CDR2 as FQGNSA. CDR3 length: 14 amino acids. Trimming removed 5 bases from V and 8 bases from J; junction bases left unmatched: 6. CDR3 in DNA: TGTGCCAGCAGCAGAGGGACAGGGAGAGAAAAACTGTTTTTT. Amino acids: CASSRGTGREKLFF. The full variable domain, rest sourced from reference TRBV7-2 and TRBJ1-4, is GAGVSQSPSNKVTEKGKDVELRCDPISGHTALYWYRQSLGQGLEFLIYFQGNSAPDKSGLPSDRFSAERTGGSVSTLTIQRTQQEDSAVYLCASSRGTGREKLFFGSGTQLSVL.